This T cell receptor (beta chain) comes out of a study of T cells in Graves' hyperthyroidism and ophthalmopathy. Worth noting for this clonotype: A much larger clone is a single base away; this may be a read error.

Authors of the study amplified TCR beta CDR3 regions from RNA transcripts. The TCR CDR3 was amplified in a first-round RT-PCR using the HTBI primer set. TCRdb reprocessed the multiplex PCR reads via MiXCR and lists one record per CDR3 protein. The sample has 700,000 to 850,000 distinct CDR3 sequences; 35% are singletons. The clonotype comes from a woman aged 40 to 49 with Graves' hyperthyroidism. Sequenced material: blood.

This CDR3 reads CASSRPNEELFF. The CDR3 DNA sequence: TGTGCCAGCAGCCGACCGAATGAAGAACTGTTTTTT. This sequence joins TRBV7-2 and TRBJ1-4; D unresolved. This CDR3 contains 12 residues. CDR1 is SGHTA and CDR2 is FQGNSA in the germline V gene. The whole variable domain, filled in from reference TRBV7-2 and TRBJ1-4, reads GAGVSQSPSNKVTEKGKDVELRCDPISGHTALYWYRQSLGQGLEFLIYFQGNSAPDKSGLPSDRFSAERTGGSVSTLTIQRTQQEDSAVYLCASSRPNEELFFGSGTQLSVL.